The clone carrying this TCR beta chain was detected ten times or more. Read data end 3 residues before the CDR3 end; the end is taken from the germline J gene. The CDR3 is 15 amino acids. V was trimmed by 0 bases and J by 2 bases, leaving 11 bases between them. Germline V CDR1 and CDR2: MGHRA, YSYEKL. The data belong to a study of T cell clonality in common variable immunodeficiency. Sequencing used immunoSEQ multiplex PCR; TCRdb keeps in-frame clones, though not all of them. Listed for the sample are some 42,000 clones, none seen a single time. The sequencing sample was made of peripheral blood mononuclear cells. V usage is TRBV4-1 and J usage is TRBJ2-7, with D unclear. This receptor was taken from a person aged 18 to 75 in good health. The covered CDR3 bases are TGCGCCAGCAGCCAAGATCCAGCTGCGGCCTACGAG. Its protein product is CASSQDPAAAYE. In full, the CDR3 is CASSQDPAAAYEQYF.